These 30 T cell receptor beta chains share one sample of origin, sequenced in a study of identical twins. A single record per CDR3 protein comes from TCRdb applying MiXCR to the 5' RACE reads. This sample has 300,000 to 400,000 distinct CDR3 sequences; approximately 13% occur once, and the top ten carry around 6.9%. These same records also appear under a second study, on yellow fever vaccine responses in identical twins.

Input material: CD8+ T cells sorted from blood. All receptors derive from a woman in her late teens or twenties in good health.

The rearrangement links TRBV20-1 to TRBJ2-7; possible D gene TRBD1, 6 bases. The V end lost 6 bases, the J end lost 5 bases, and 11 bases lay between the germline ends. The CDR3 totals 11 residues. CDR1 is DFQATT and CDR2 is SNEGSKA in the germline V gene (reference sequence). The CDR3 sequence: CSATTGNEQYF. The CDR3 region has the DNA TGCAGTGCCACCACAGGGAACGAGCAGTACTTC.

The chain carries TRBV2 and TRBJ1-3; no clear D. V lost 8 bases, J lost 3 bases, and 11 bases lay in between. Per the germline V gene, CDR1 is SNHLY and CDR2 is FYNNEI. This CDR3 contains 13 residues. The CDR3 coding sequence is TGTGCCAGCGGCCTCGGCGGTGGAAACACCATATATTTT. Protein: CASGLGGGNTIYF. The entire variable domain, with the rest obtained from reference TRBV2 and TRBJ1-3, is as follows: EPEVTQTPSHQVTQMGQEVILRCVPISNHLYFYWYRQILGQKVEFLVSFYNNEISEKSEIFDDQFSVERPDGSNFTLKIRSTKLEDSAMYFCASGLGGGNTIYFGEGSWLTVV.

This clonotype was picked up a small number of times. The genes are TRBV5-1 and TRBJ1-1; D is ambiguous. Germline V lookup: CDR1 SGHRS, CDR2 YFSETQ. Trimming pared 4 bases from V and 3 bases from J, leaving 13 bases between. The CDR3 sequence is 14 residues long. Here the CDR3 DNA reads TGCGCCAGCAGCACCCGCGTGGGATACACTGAAGCTTTCTTT. Amino acids: CASSTRVGYTEAFF.

This clonotype was seen only a few times. This chain joins TRBV5-5 and TRBJ2-1; 7 bases match TRBD2. The CDR3 sequence is 15 residues long. The J segment lost 7 bases and the V segment lost 0 bases, leaving 7 bases of the junction unmatched. Germline values: CDR1 SGHKS, CDR2 YYEKEE (reference sequence). CDR3 amino acids: CASSLASREINEQFF. CDR3 in DNA: TGTGCCAGCAGCTTGGCCTCGCGGGAGATAAATGAGCAGTTCTTC.

The chain is built from TRBV5-1 and TRBJ1-1; 7 bases match TRBD1. Germline assignment: CDR1 SGHRS and CDR2 YFSETQ. This CDR3 is built from 18 residues. After removal of 1 base from V and 2 bases from J, the junction contained 14 bases not matched to a gene. CDR3 nucleotides: TGCGCCAGCAGCTTGACCGTTCAGGGGGAGCATTTTAACACTGAAGCTTTCTTT. It encodes CASSLTVQGEHFNTEAFF.

This clonotype was seen a few times. V gene TRBV5-5 combines with J gene TRBJ1-3; a possible D gene is TRBD1 (6 bases). Trimming stripped 4 bases from V and 0 bases from J, with 11 bases between. Looked up from germline, CDR1 is SGHKS and CDR2 is YYEKEE (reference sequence). The CDR3 contains 15 residues. In nucleotides, the CDR3 is TGTGCCAGCAGCGGTGGACAGTACTCTGGAAACACCATATATTTT. This encodes CASSGGQYSGNTIYF.

This clonotype turned up a few times. The genes are TRBV20-1 and TRBJ2-6; no reliable D call. CDR3 length equals 16 residues. The V and J ends lost 2 bases and 3 bases respectively, with 14 bases between them. The germline CDR1 and CDR2 sequences are DFQATT and SNEGSKA (reference sequence). The CDR3 loop reads CSARSTFRRGANVLTF. CDR3 sequence (DNA): TGCAGTGCTAGATCCACTTTTCGGCGTGGGGCCAACGTCCTGACTTTC.

This clonotype was found a few times. V usage is TRBV7-2 and J usage is TRBJ1-2, with D unclear. V was clipped by 5 bases and J by 6 bases, with 16 bases between them. This CDR3 comprises 14 residues. CDR1 and CDR2 (germline): SGHTA, FQGNSA. The CDR3 here is CASSALTKPDGYTF. As DNA, the CDR3 is TGTGCCAGCAGCGCGTTGACAAAACCAGATGGCTACACCTTC. Supplemented by reference TRBV7-2 and TRBJ1-2, the full variable domain reads GAGVSQSPSNKVTEKGKDVELRCDPISGHTALYWYRQSLGQGLEFLIYFQGNSAPDKSGLPSDRFSAERTGGSVSTLTIQRTQQEDSAVYLCASSALTKPDGYTFGSGTRLTVV.

The chain recombines TRBV2 with TRBJ1-2, with a possible D match to TRBD1 (5 bases). The CDR3 sequence is 12 residues long. Between the trimmed V and J ends, which lost 6 bases and 4 bases, there was a span of 9 bases. Germline CDR1 is SNHLY and CDR2 is FYNNEI. CDR3 in amino acids: CASRSGTYGYTF. The CDR3 DNA follows: TGTGCCAGCAGGTCAGGGACCTATGGCTACACCTTC.

The genes are TRBV2 and TRBJ2-7; tentatively, D is TRBD1 (5 bases). This CDR3 is 15 amino acids long. Germline V gene data show CDR1 as SNHLY and CDR2 as FYNNEI. Trimming cost V 5 bases and J 3 bases, with 17 bases left between them. CDR3 in DNA: TGTGCCAGCAGTCCGACCAAACTGGGGCTCTACGAGCAGTACTTC. It is translated as CASSPTKLGLYEQYF. Full variable domain (remainder filled in from reference TRBV2 and TRBJ2-7): EPEVTQTPSHQVTQMGQEVILRCVPISNHLYFYWYRQILGQKVEFLVSFYNNEISEKSEIFDDQFSVERPDGSNFTLKIRSTKLEDSAMYFCASSPTKLGLYEQYFGPGTRLTVT.

The gene calls are TRBV7-9 and TRBJ1-4, with D uncertain. This CDR3 comprises 14 residues. CDR1 is SEHNR, CDR2 FQNEAQ, per germline (reference sequence). Between the trimmed V and J ends, which lost 4 bases and 6 bases, there was a span of 12 bases. The chain's CDR3 is CASSYTVSDEKLFF. The CDR3 DNA is TGTGCCAGCAGCTACACAGTGTCGGATGAAAAACTGTTTTTT.

The rearrangement uses TRBV7-9 and TRBJ1-1; 8 bases are shared with TRBD1. There are 15 residues in the CDR3. The germline V gene encodes CDR1 SEHNR and CDR2 FQNEAQ (reference sequence). The V segment lost 4 bases and the J segment 8 bases; nucleotides outside the gene matches: 12. CDR3 sequence: CASSSGQAVKKEAFF. The CDR3 bases are TGTGCCAGCAGCTCGGGACAGGCCGTAAAAAAAGAAGCTTTCTTT. Full variable domain (missing parts from reference TRBV7-9 and TRBJ1-1): DTGVSQNPRHKITKRGQNVTFRCDPISEHNRLYWYRQTLGQGPEFLTYFQNEAQLEKSRLLSDRFSAERPKGSFSTLEIQRTEQGDSAMYLCASSSGQAVKKEAFFGQGTRLTVV.

This clonotype has more than one count but fewer than ten. J is TRBJ2-7 and V is TRBV29-1; D assignment may be TRBD1 or TRBD2 (6 bases each). Germline V lookup: CDR1 SQVTM, CDR2 ANQGSEA. Trimming shortened V by 1 base and J by 1 base, and 11 bases separated the two germline ends. The CDR3 has 14 residues. CDR3 coding DNA: TGCAGCGTTGAAGGAGGGGGGTCTTCCTACGAGCAGTACTTC. Translated, it gives CSVEGGGSSYEQYF.

In its sample, this clonotype was seen many times. The chain carries TRBV6-1 and TRBJ2-7; D might be TRBD1 (7 bases). From germline, CDR1 is MNHNS and CDR2 SASEGT. The germline V and J ends were trimmed by 2 bases and 7 bases, with 30 bases remaining between them. The CDR3 has 19 amino acids. The CDR3 loop reads CASSEMPLTEQGTLREQYV. For the CDR3, the DNA is TGTGCCAGCAGTGAAATGCCTCTGACGGAACAGGGGACTCTTCGGGAGCAGTACGTC.

CDR3 amino acids: CSARDLGLEDGELFF. CDR3 DNA: TGCAGTGCTAGAGATCTAGGACTAGAGGACGGGGAGCTGTTTTTT. This chain links TRBV20-1 with TRBJ2-2; 7 bases are shared with TRBD2. From germline, CDR1 is DFQATT and CDR2 SNEGSKA (reference sequence). V lost 0 bases to trimming and J lost 7 bases; unmatched junction nucleotides: 8. The CDR3 loop spans 15 amino acids.

The chain joins TRBV18 to TRBJ2-7; either TRBD1 or TRBD2 may supply D (6 bases each). Trimming shortened V by 8 bases and J by 2 bases, and 19 bases separated the two germline ends. Germline values: CDR1 KGHSH, CDR2 LQKENI. The length of the CDR3 is 15 residues. CDR3 DNA sequence: TGTGCCAGCACCCCCGGAAGGGGGGCCCCCTACGAGCAGTACGTC. Its protein is CASTPGRGAPYEQYV.

This rearrangement joins TRBV6-5 to TRBJ2-3, with D perhaps matching TRBD1 (5 bases). Deletions cut 4 bases from V and 4 bases from J, with 12 bases between. This CDR3 has 14 residues. The germline CDR1 and CDR2 sequences are MNHEY and SVGAGI. CDR3 sequence (DNA): TGTGCCAGCAGTTTCCAGGGTCTCCCAGATACGCAGTATTTT. Amino acid sequence: CASSFQGLPDTQYF.

The rearrangement joins TRBV4-1 to TRBJ2-1; 9 positions agree with TRBD2. Germline CDR1 MGHRA, CDR2 YSYEKL. The CDR3 covers 16 residues. The trim removed 6 bases at V and 1 base at J, leaving 7 bases unmatched. The CDR3 here is CASSPSGIPSYNEQFF. The CDR3 DNA sequence: TGCGCCAGCAGTCCTAGCGGGATCCCGTCCTACAATGAGCAGTTCTTC.

This clonotype was found a few times. The chain combines TRBV6-1 with TRBJ2-3; no reliable D call. Germline V CDR1 and CDR2: MNHNS, SASEGT. V lost 11 bases to trimming and J lost 6 bases, with 15 bases between them. The CDR3 has 12 amino acids. CDR3 sequence (DNA): TGTGCCTGCTGCACCCCGCATGATACGCAGTATTTT. It yields the protein CACCTPHDTQYF.

This clonotype was observed many times. The CDR3: CASSLIAVPYGYTF. CDR3 coding DNA: TGTGCCAGCAGCTTGATTGCGGTACCCTATGGCTACACCTTC. The rearrangement joins TRBV5-6 to TRBJ1-2; unclear D gene. V was cut by 1 base and J by 4 bases, with 11 bases left in between. Germline CDR1 and CDR2: SGHDT and YYEEEE. The CDR3 runs to 14 residues.

There are a few counts of this clonotype. V and J are TRBV24-1 and TRBJ2-5, with D perhaps being TRBD1 or TRBD2 (5 bases each). The CDR3 extends over 16 amino acids. V lost 4 bases, J lost 1 base, and 15 bases lay in between. Germline CDR1 and CDR2: KGHDR and SFDVKD. The CDR3 sequence: CATSDLGLGGQETQYF. CDR3 coding DNA: TGTGCCACCAGTGACCTGGGTCTTGGGGGCCAAGAGACCCAGTACTTC.

The chain couples TRBV9 to TRBJ2-1; TRBD2 might be the D (6 bases). The V gene lost 3 bases and the J gene lost 4 bases, with 14 bases spanning the gap. The CDR3 has 15 residues. Germline CDR1 reads SGDLS; CDR2 reads YYNGEE. Here the CDR3 DNA reads TGTGCCAGCAGCGCCTACCCGGGGGATTACAATGAGCAGTTCTTC. This codes for CASSAYPGDYNEQFF. Based on the CDR3 plus reference TRBV9 and TRBJ2-1, the full variable domain is DSGVTQTPKHLITATGQRVTLRCSPRSGDLSVYWYQQSLDQGLQFLIQYYNGEERAKGNILERFSAQQFPDLHSELNLSSLELGDSALYFCASSAYPGDYNEQFFGPGTRLTVL.

V usage is TRBV14 and J usage is TRBJ2-1; 7 bases align to TRBD1. Per germline, CDR1 SGHDN and CDR2 FVKESK. The CDR3 covers 15 residues. The trim removed 4 bases at V and 1 base at J, leaving 4 bases unmatched. CDR3 in amino acids: CASSPQGSSYNEQFF. The CDR3 nucleotides are TGTGCCAGCAGCCCACAGGGGAGTTCCTACAATGAGCAGTTCTTC. The full variable domain, rest sourced from reference TRBV14 and TRBJ2-1, is EAGVTQFPSHSVIEKGQTVTLRCDPISGHDNLYWYRRVMGKEIKFLLHFVKESKQDESGMPNNRFLAERTGGTYSTLKVQPAELEDSGVYFCASSPQGSSYNEQFFGPGTRLTVL.

This clonotype was counted between two and nine times. The V gene is TRBV27, the J gene TRBJ2-5, with TRBD2 as a possible D gene (6 bases). The V gene lost 4 bases and the J gene lost 5 bases, with 14 bases spanning the gap. This CDR3 is built from 14 residues. The germline CDR1 and CDR2 sequences are MNHEY and SMNVEV (reference sequence). As DNA, the CDR3 is TGTGCCAGCAGTTCGTGGAGGGAAAGGGAGACCCAGTACTTC. Translation gives CASSSWRERETQYF.

This chain connects TRBV7-9 to TRBJ2-5; TRBD2 aligns across 10 bases. Germline V gene data show CDR1 as SEHNR and CDR2 as FQNEAQ (reference sequence). The CDR3 loop spans 17 amino acids. The V segment lost 5 bases and the J segment 0 bases; nucleotides outside the gene matches: 9. The DNA of the CDR3 is TGTGCCAGCAGCCCCCCCGGTAGCGGGGGGAACCAAGAGACCCAGTACTTC. It specifies CASSPPGSGGNQETQYF.

The rearrangement uses TRBV24-1 and TRBJ2-1, with D tentatively TRBD2 (6 bases). The germline V gene encodes CDR1 KGHDR and CDR2 SFDVKD. Trimming cost V 5 bases and J 8 bases, with 12 bases left between them. The CDR3 is 13 residues long. As DNA, the CDR3 is TGTGCCACCAGTGTGCTAGCGTGGGATGAGCAGTTCTTC. Protein: CATSVLAWDEQFF.

This clonotype turned up a few times. The chain recombines TRBV28 with TRBJ2-7; tentatively, D is TRBD1 (5 bases). The germline V gene encodes CDR1 MDHEN and CDR2 SYDVKM. V was trimmed by 5 bases and J by 7 bases, leaving 15 bases between them. The CDR3 has 13 residues. The CDR3 bases are TGTGCCAGCAGTAGGGGAAGGTCGGGTGAGCAGTACTTC. Amino acids: CASSRGRSGEQYF. Full variable domain (missing parts from reference TRBV28 and TRBJ2-7): DVKVTQSSRYLVKRTGEKVFLECVQDMDHENMFWYRQDPGLGLRLIYFSYDVKMKEKGDIPEGYSVSREKKERFSLILESASTNQTSMYLCASSRGRSGEQYFGPGTRLTVT.

V and J are TRBV7-9 and TRBJ2-5; D unresolved. Germline-derived CDR1 and CDR2 are SEHNR and FQNEAQ (reference sequence). The CDR3 is made up of 16 amino acids. Trimming shortened V by 4 bases and J by 0 bases, and 15 bases separated the two germline ends. The CDR3 loop reads CASSSAGRLYQETQYF. The CDR3 DNA follows: TGTGCCAGCAGCTCGGCCGGGCGTTTGTACCAAGAGACCCAGTACTTC.

This clonotype appeared a few times. This chain's CDR3 is CASSEIPGITDTQYF. The CDR3 bases are TGTGCCAGCAGTGAAATCCCAGGGATCACAGATACGCAGTATTTT. The chain employs TRBV6-1 and TRBJ2-3; the D gene is possibly TRBD1 (5 bases). The V end was cut by 2 bases, the J end by 2 bases, with 11 bases between. In germline, CDR1 is MNHNS, CDR2 SASEGT. The CDR3 is 15 residues long.

The rearrangement links TRBV24-1 to TRBJ2-3; TRBD1 agrees at 10 bases. Trimming took 5 bases from V and 6 from J; bases not matched to a gene: 4. The CDR3 is 14 residues long. The V gene's germline CDR1 is KGHDR and CDR2 SFDVKD. In DNA, the CDR3 is TGTGCCACCAGTGGCCCGGGACAGGGGGATACGCAGTATTTT. This codes for CATSGPGQGDTQYF.